This T cell receptor (beta chain) appears in the sequencing data of a study of T cells after yellow fever vaccination. From the 5' RACE reads, TCRdb called clonotypes with MiXCR, one entry per CDR3 protein. This table has roughly 300,000 distinct CDR3 sequences, roughly 8.3% appearing once. The material sequenced was PBMCs, taken more than 35 days after the first yellow fever vaccination. This receptor was identified in a man younger than 35 who received the YFV17D yellow fever vaccine.

The CDR3 coding sequence is TGTGCCAGCACTCCCAACGCCGGGACAGGGGGCCTCAATGGCTACACCTTC. Its protein product is CASTPNAGTGGLNGYTF. The J gene is TRBJ1-2, the V gene TRBV12-3 or TRBV12-4; TRBD1 agrees at 12 bases. V shed 7 bases, J shed 6 bases, and the junction held 15 bases outside the gene matches. CDR3 size: 17 residues.